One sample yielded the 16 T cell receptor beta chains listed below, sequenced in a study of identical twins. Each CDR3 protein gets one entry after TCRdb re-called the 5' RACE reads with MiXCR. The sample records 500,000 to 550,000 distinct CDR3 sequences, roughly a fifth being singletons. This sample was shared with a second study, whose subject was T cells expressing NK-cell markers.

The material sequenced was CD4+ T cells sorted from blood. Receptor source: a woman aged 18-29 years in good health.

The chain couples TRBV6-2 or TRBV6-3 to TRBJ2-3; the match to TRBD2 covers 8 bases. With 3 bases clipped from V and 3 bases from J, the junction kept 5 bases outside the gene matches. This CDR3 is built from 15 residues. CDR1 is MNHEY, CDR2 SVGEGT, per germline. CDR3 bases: TGTGCCAGCAGTTATAGCGGGATGACAACAGATACGCAGTATTTT. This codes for CASSYSGMTTDTQYF.

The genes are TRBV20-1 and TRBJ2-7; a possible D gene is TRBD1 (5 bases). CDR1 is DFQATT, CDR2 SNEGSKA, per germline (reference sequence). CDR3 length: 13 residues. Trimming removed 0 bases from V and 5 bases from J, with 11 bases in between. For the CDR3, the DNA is TGCAGTGCTAGAGATTATCCAGGGAACGAGCAGTACTTC. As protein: CSARDYPGNEQYF.

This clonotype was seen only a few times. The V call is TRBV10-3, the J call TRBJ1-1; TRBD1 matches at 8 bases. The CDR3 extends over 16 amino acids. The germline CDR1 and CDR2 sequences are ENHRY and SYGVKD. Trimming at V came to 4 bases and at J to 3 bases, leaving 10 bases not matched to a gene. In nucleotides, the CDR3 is TGTGCCATCAGTGGATCGAGGGACAGGAGGGACACTGAAGCTTTCTTT. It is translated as CAISGSRDRRDTEAFF.

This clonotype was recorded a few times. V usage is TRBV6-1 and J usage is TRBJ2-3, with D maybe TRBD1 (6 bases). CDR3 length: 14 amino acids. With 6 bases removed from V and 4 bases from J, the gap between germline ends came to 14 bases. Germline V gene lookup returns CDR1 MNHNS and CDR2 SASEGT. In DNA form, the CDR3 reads TGTGCCAGCAGGCGACAGGCTATGGCAGATACGCAGTATTTT. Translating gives CASRRQAMADTQYF.

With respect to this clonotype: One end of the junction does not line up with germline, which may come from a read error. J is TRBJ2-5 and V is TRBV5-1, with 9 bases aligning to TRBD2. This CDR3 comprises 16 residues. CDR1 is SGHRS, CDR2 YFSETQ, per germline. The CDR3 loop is CASSPGLREGQEAQYF. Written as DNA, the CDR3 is TGCGCCAGCAGCCCGGGACTGCGGGAGGGCCAAGAGGCCCAGTACTTC.

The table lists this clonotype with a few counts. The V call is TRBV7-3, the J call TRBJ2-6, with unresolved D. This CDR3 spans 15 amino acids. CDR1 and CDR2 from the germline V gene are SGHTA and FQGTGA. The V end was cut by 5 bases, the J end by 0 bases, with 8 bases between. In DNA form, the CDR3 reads TGTGCCAGCAGCGTGACTGCCTCTGGGGCCAACGTCCTGACTTTC. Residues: CASSVTASGANVLTF.

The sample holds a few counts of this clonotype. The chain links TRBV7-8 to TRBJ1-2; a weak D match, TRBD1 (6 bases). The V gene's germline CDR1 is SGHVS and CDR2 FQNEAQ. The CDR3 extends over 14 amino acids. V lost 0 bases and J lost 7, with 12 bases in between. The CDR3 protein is CASSLAQGMGGYTF. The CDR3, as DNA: TGTGCCAGCAGCTTAGCGCAGGGGATGGGTGGCTACACCTTC.

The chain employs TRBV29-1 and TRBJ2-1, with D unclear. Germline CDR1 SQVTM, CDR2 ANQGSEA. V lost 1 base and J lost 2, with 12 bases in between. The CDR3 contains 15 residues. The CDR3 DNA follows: TGCAGCGTTGAAGGTCTACAGCTTACCTACAATGAGCAGTTCTTC. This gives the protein CSVEGLQLTYNEQFF.

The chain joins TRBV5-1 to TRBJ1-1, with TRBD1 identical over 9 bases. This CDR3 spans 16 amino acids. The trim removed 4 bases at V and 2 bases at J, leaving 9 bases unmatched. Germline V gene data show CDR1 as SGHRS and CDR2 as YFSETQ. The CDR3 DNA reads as TGCGCCAGCAGCAGGGACAGGGTAGGTCCCAACACTGAAGCTTTCTTT. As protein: CASSRDRVGPNTEAFF.

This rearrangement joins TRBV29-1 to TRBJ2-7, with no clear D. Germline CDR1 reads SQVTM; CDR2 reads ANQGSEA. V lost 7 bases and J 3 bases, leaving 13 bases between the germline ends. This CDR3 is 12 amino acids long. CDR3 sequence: CSARHADYEQYF. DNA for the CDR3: TGCAGCGCTCGGCACGCTGACTACGAGCAGTACTTC.

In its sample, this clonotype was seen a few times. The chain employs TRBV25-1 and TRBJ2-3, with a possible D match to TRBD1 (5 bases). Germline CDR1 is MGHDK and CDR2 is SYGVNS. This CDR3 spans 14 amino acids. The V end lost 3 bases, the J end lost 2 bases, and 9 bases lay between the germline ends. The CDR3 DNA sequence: TGTGCCAGCAGTGATGCAGGGCCCACAGATACGCAGTATTTT. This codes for CASSDAGPTDTQYF.

The CDR3: CASSGHSGASPDTQYF. The DNA of the CDR3 is TGTGCCAGCAGTGGCCATAGCGGGGCCAGCCCAGATACGCAGTATTTT. The chain links TRBV27 to TRBJ2-3; 8 nucleotides match TRBD2. This CDR3 contains 16 residues. V trimming: 5 bases; J trimming: 4 bases; junction bases outside the gene matches: 11. Germline V gives CDR1 MNHEY, CDR2 SMNVEV (reference sequence).

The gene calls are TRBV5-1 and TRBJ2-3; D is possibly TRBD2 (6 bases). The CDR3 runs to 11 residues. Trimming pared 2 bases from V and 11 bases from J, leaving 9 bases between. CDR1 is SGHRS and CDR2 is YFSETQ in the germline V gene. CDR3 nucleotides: TGCGCCAGCAGCTTCCAGGGAGGGCAGTATTTT. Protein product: CASSFQGGQYF.

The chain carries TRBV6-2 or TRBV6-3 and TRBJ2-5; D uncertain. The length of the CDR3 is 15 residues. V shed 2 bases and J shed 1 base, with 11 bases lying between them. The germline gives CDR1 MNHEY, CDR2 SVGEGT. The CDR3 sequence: CASSYRATVQETQYF. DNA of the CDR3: TGTGCCAGCAGTTACAGGGCAACAGTCCAAGAGACCCAGTACTTC.

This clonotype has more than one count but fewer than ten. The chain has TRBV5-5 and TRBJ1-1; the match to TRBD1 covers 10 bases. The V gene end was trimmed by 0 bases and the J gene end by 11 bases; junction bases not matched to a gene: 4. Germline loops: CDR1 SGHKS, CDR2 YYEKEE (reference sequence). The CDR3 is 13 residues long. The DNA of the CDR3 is TGTGCCAGCAGCTTGGGGGGACAGGGGTACGCTTTCTTT. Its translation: CASSLGGQGYAFF.

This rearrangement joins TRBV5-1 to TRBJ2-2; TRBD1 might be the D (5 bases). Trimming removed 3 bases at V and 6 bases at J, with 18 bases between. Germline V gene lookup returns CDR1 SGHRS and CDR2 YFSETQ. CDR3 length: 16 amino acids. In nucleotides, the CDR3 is TGCGCCAGCAGCTACCTCCTCCAGGGATCTTCCGGGGAGCTGTTTTTT. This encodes CASSYLLQGSSGELFF.